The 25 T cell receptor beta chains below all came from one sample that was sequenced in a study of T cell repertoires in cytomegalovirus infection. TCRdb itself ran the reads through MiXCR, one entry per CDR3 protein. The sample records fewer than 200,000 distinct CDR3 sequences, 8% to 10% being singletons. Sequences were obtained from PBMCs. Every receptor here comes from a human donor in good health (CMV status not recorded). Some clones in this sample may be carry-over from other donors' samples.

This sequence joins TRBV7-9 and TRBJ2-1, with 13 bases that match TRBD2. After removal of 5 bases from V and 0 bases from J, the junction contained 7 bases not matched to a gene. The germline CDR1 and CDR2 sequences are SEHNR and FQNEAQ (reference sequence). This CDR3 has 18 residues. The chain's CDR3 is CASSPGLAGAISYNEQFF. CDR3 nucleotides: TGTGCCAGCAGCCCTGGACTAGCGGGAGCGATCTCCTACAATGAGCAGTTCTTC.

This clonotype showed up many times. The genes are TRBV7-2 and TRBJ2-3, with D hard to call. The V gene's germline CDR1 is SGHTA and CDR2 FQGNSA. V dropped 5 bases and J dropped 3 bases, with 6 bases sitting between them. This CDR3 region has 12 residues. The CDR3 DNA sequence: TGTGCCAGCAGCCCTAAAACAGATACGCAGTATTTT. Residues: CASSPKTDTQYF.

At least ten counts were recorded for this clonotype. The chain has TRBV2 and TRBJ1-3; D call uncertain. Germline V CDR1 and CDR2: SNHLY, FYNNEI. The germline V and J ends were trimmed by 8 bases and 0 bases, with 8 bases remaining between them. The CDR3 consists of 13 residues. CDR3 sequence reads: CASQEDSGNTIYF. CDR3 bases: TGTGCCAGCCAGGAGGACTCTGGAAACACCATATATTTT.

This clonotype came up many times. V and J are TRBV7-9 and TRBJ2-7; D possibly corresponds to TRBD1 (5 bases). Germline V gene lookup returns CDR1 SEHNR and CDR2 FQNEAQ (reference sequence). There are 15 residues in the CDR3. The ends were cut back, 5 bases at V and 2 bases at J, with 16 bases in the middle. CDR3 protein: CASSLQAQDAYEQYF. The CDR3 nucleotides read TGTGCCAGCAGCCTCCAGGCACAGGATGCCTACGAGCAGTACTTC.

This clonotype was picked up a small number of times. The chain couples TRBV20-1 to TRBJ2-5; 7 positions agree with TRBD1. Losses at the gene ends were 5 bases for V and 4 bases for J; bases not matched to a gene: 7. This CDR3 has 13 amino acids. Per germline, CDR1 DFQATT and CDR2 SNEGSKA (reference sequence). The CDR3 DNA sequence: TGCAGTGCTGACAGGGTCGGAGGAGAGACCCAGTACTTC. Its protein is CSADRVGGETQYF.

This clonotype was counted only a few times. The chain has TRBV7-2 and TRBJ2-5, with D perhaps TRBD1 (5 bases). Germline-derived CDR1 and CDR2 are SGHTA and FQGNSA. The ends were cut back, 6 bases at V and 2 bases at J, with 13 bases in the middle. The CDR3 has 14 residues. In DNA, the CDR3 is TGTGCCAGCAGTTGGCAGGGTTTGCAAGAGACCCAGTACTTC. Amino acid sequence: CASSWQGLQETQYF.

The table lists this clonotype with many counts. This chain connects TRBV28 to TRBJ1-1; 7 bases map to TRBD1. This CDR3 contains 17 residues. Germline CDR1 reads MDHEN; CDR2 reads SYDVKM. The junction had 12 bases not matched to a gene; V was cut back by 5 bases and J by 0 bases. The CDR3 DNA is TGTGCCAGCAGTGTTACAGGGGCGGCGGTTGTGAACACTGAAGCTTTCTTT. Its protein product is CASSVTGAAVVNTEAFF. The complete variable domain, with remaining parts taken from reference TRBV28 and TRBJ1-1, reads DVKVTQSSRYLVKRTGEKVFLECVQDMDHENMFWYRQDPGLGLRLIYFSYDVKMKEKGDIPEGYSVSREKKERFSLILESASTNQTSMYLCASSVTGAAVVNTEAFFGQGTRLTVV.

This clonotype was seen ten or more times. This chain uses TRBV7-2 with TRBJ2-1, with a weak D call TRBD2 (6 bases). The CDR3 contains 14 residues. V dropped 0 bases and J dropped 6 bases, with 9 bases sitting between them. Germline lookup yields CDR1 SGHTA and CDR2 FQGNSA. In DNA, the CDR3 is TGTGCCAGCAGCTTAGCAGTGACTAGCAATGAGCAGTTCTTC. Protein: CASSLAVTSNEQFF.

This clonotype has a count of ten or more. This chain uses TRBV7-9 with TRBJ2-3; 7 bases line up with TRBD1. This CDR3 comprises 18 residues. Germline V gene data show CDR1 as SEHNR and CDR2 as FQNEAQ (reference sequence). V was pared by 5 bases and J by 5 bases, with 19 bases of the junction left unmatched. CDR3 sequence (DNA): TGTGCCAGCAGCCCCGGTGCCGCCTTGACAGGGATAATAGATACGCAGTATTTT. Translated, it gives CASSPGAALTGIIDTQYF.

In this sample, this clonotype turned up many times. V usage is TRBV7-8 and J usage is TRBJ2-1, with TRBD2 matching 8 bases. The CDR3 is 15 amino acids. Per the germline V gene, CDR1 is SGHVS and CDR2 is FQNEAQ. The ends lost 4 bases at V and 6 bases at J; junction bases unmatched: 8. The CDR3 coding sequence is TGTGCCAGCAGCTCGGGACTAGGACCCACCAATGAGCAGTTCTTC. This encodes CASSSGLGPTNEQFF.

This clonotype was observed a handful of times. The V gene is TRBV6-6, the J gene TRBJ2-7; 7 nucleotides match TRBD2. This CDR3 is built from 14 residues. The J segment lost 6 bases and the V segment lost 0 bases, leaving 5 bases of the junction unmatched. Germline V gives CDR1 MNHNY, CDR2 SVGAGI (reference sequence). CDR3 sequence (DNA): TGTGCCAGCAGTTACTCGACTGGGGAGGGCGAGCAGTACTTC. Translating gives CASSYSTGEGEQYF.

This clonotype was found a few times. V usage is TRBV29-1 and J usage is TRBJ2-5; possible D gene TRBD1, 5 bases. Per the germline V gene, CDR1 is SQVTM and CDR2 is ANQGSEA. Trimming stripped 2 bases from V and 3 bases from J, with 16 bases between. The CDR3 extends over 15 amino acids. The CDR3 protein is CSVERKKGKEETQYF. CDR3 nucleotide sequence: TGCAGCGTTGAACGAAAAAAGGGGAAGGAAGAGACCCAGTACTTC.

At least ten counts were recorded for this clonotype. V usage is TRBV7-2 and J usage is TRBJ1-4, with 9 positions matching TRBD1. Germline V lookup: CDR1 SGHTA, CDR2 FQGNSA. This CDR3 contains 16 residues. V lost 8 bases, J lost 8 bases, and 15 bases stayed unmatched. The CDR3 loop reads CASRTSSGTGLEKLFF. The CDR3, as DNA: TGTGCCAGCCGCACCTCGTCCGGGACAGGGTTGGAAAAACTGTTTTTT.

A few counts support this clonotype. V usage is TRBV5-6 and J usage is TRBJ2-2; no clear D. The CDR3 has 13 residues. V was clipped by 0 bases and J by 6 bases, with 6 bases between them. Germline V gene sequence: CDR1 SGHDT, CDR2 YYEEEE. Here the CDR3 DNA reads TGTGCCAGCAGCTTGGTTTCGGCCGGGGAGCTGTTTTTT. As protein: CASSLVSAGELFF.

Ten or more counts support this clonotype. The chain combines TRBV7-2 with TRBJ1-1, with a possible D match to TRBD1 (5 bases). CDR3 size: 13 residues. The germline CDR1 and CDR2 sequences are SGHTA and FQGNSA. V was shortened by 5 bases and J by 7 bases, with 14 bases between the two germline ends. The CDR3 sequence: CASSGTNLYEAFF. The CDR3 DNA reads TGTGCCAGCAGCGGGACGAACCTTTATGAAGCTTTCTTT.

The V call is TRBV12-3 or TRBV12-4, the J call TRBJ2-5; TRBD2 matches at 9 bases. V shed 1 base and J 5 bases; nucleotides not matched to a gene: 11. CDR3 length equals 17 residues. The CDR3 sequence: CASSLGVVAGVDETQYF. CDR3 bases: TGTGCCAGCAGTTTAGGTGTCGTAGCGGGAGTGGATGAGACCCAGTACTTC.

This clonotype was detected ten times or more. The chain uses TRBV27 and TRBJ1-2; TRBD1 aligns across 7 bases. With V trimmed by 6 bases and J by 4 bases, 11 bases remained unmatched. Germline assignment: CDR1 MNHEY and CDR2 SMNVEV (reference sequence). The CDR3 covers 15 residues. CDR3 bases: TGTGCCAGCAGAGAAGCCGGGACAGCCTTCTATGGCTACACCTTC. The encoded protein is CASREAGTAFYGYTF.

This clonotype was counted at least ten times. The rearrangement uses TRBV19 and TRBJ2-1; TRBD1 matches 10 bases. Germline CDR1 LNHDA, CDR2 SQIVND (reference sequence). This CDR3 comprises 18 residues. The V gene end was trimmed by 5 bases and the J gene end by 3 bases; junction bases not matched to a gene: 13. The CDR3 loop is CASSPTPGTGVNYNEQFF. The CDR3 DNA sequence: TGTGCCAGTAGTCCCACCCCCGGGACAGGGGTCAACTACAATGAGCAGTTCTTC.

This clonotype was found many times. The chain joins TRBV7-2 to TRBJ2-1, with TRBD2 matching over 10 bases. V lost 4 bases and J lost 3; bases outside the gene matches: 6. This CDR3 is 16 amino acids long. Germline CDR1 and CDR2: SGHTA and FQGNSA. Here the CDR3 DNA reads TGTGCCAGCAGCTCCACCGGGACTAGCGTCTACAATGAGCAGTTCTTC. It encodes CASSSTGTSVYNEQFF.

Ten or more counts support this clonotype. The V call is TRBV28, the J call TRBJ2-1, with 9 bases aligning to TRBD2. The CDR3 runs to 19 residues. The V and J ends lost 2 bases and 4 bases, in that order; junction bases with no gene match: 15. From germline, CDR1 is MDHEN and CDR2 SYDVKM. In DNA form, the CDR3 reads TGTGCCAGCAGTTTACGTGTCGGCGCTAGCGGGAAGTGGTACAATGAGCAGTTCTTC. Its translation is CASSLRVGASGKWYNEQFF.

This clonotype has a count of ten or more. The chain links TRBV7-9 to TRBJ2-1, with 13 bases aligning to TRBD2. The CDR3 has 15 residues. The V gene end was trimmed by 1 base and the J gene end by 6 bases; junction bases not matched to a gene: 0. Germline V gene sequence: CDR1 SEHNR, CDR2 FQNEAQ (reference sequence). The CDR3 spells CASSLGTSGSNEQFF. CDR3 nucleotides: TGTGCCAGCAGCTTAGGGACTAGCGGGAGCAATGAGCAGTTCTTC.

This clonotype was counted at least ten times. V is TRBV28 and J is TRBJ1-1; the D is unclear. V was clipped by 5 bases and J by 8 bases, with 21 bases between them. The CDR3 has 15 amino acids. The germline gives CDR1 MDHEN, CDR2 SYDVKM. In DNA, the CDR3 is TGTGCCAGCAGTCCGCAATCAGCACAGATCAGAGAAGCTTTCTTT. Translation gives CASSPQSAQIREAFF.

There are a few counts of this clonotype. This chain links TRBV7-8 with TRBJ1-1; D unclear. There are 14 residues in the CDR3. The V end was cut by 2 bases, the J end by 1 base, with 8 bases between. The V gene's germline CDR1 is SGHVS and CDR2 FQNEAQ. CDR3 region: CASSLFLENTEAFF. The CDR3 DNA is TGTGCCAGCAGCTTATTTTTAGAGAACACTGAAGCTTTCTTT.

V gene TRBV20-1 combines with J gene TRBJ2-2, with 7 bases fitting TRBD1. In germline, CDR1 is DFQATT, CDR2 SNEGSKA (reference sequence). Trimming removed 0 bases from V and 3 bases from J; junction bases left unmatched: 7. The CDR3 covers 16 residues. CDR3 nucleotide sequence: TGCAGTGCTAGAGACCCTACAGGGGTAGACACCGGGGAGCTGTTTTTT. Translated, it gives CSARDPTGVDTGELFF.

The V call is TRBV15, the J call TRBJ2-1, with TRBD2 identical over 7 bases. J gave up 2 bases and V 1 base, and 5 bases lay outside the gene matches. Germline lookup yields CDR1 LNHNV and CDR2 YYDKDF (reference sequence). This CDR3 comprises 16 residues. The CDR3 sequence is CATSRVWGGAYNEQFF. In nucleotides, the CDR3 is TGTGCCACCAGCAGAGTGTGGGGGGGGGCCTACAATGAGCAGTTCTTC. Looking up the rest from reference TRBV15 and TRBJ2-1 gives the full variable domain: DAMVIQNPRYQVTQFGKPVTLSCSQTLNHNVMYWYQQKSSQAPKLLFHYYDKDFNNEADTPDNFQSRRPNTSFCFLDIRSPGLGDTAMYLCATSRVWGGAYNEQFFGPGTRLTVL.